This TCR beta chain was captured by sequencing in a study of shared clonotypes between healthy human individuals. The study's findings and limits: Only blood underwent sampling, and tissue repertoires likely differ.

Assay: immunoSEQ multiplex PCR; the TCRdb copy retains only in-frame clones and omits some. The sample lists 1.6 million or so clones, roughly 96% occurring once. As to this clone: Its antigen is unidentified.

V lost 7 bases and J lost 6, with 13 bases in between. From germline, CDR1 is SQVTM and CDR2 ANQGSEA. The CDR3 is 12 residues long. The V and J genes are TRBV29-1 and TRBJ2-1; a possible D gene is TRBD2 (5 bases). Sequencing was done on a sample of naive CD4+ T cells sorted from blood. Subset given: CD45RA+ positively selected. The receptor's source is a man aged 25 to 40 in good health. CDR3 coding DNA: TGCAGCGGCAGCGGCCTCCCCAATGAGCAGTTCTTC. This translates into CSGSGLPNEQFF.